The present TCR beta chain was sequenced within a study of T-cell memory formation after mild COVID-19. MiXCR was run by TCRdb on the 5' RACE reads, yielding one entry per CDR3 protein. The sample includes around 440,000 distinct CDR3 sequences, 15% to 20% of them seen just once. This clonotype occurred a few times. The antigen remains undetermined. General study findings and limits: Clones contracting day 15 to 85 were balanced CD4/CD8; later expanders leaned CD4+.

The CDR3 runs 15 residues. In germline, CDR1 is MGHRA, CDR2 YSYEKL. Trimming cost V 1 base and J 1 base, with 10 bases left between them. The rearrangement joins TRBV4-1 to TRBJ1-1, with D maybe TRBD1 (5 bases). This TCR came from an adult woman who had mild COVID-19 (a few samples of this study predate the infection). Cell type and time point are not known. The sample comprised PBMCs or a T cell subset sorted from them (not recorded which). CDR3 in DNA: TGCGCCAGCAGCCAAGGGGGACTCAGGAACACTGAAGCTTTCTTT. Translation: CASSQGGLRNTEAFF.